The 19 T cell receptor beta chains listed next were all sequenced from one sample in a study of CD8+ T cells in alopecia areata. RNA, once extracted, was reverse transcribed into cDNA for use as the sequencing template. Only in-frame clones appear in the TCRdb table, and some are missing; sequencing was by immunoSEQ multiplex PCR. Among over 150,000 clones listed, roughly 59% were seen once. Sequencing used CD4+ T cells sorted from blood, obtained at week 0. Receptors originate from a human donor with alopecia areata.

V and J are TRBV7-2 and TRBJ1-2, with 7 bases fitting TRBD1. The CDR3 is 15 residues long. Trimming at V came to 5 bases and at J to 5 bases, leaving 11 bases not matched to a gene. Germline V lookup: CDR1 SGHTA, CDR2 FQGNSA. The CDR3 nucleotides are TGTGCCAGCAGCACCGACAGGGTCATTTTATATGGCTACACCTTC. It encodes CASSTDRVILYGYTF.

The CDR3 protein is CASSEAVTSQPQHF. The CDR3 nucleotides read TGTGCCAGCAGCGAAGCAGTTACGAGTCAGCCCCAGCATTTT. The chain combines TRBV7-2 with TRBJ1-5, with D hard to call. CDR3 length: 14 residues. Germline loops: CDR1 SGHTA, CDR2 FQGNSA. Deletions cut 5 bases from V and 6 bases from J, with 14 bases between.

The genes are TRBV30 and TRBJ2-1, with 8 bases fitting TRBD2. The germline gives CDR1 GTSNPN, CDR2 SVGIG (reference sequence). The CDR3 sequence is 15 residues long. The V segment lost 0 bases and the J segment 10 bases; nucleotides outside the gene matches: 11. The CDR3 DNA reads as TGTGCCTGGAGTGTACGATTACGGGGGGGCCGGGAGCAGTTCTTC. Amino acid sequence: CAWSVRLRGGREQFF.

The V call is TRBV23-1, the J call TRBJ1-2; possibly TRBD1 for D (5 bases). TRBV23-1 is filed as an ORF, its function uncertain. The ends were cut back, 3 bases at V and 7 bases at J, with 9 bases in the middle. The CDR3 spans 12 residues. CDR3 amino acids: CASSQGGAGYTF. The DNA for the CDR3 is TGCGCCAGCAGTCAGGGGGGAGCTGGCTACACCTTC.

This clone came up once. The chain links TRBV29-1 to TRBJ2-2; a possible D gene is TRBD1 (6 bases). Trimming took 6 bases from V and 0 from J, leaving 8 bases between them. CDR1 and CDR2 (germline): SQVTM, ANQGSEA. This CDR3 comprises 13 residues. This CDR3 is CSVDRSNTGELFF. DNA for the CDR3: TGCAGCGTAGACAGGTCGAACACCGGGGAGCTGTTTTTT.

V and J are TRBV29-1 and TRBJ1-4, with 8 bases matching TRBD1. CDR3 size: 15 residues. Germline V CDR1 and CDR2: SQVTM, ANQGSEA. V gave up 4 bases and J gave up 2 bases; unmatched junction bases: 6. DNA for the CDR3: TGCAGCGTTGGACCCAGACAGGGGACTAATGAAAAACTGTTTTTT. Protein: CSVGPRQGTNEKLFF. Supplemented by reference TRBV29-1 and TRBJ1-4, the full variable domain reads SAVISQKPSRDICQRGTSLTIQCQVDSQVTMMFWYRQQPGQSLTLIATANQGSEATYESGFVIDKFPISRPNLTFSTLTVSNMSPEDSSIYLCSVGPRQGTNEKLFFGSGTQLSVL.

This chain uses TRBV29-1 with TRBJ1-2; 7 positions agree with TRBD1. V was clipped by 3 bases and J by 9 bases; unmatched bases: 10. CDR1 and CDR2 (germline): SQVTM, ANQGSEA. The CDR3 has 13 amino acids. Here the CDR3 reads CSVEGQGVRSYTF. CDR3 nucleotides: TGCAGCGTTGAGGGGCAGGGGGTAAGAAGCTACACCTTC.

The chain employs TRBV29-1 and TRBJ2-6; D possibly uses TRBD1 or TRBD2 (5 bases each). CDR1 SQVTM and CDR2 ANQGSEA come from the germline V gene. V dropped 3 bases and J dropped 4 bases, with 10 bases sitting between them. The CDR3 length is 14 residues. The CDR3 reads CSVDGGSGANVLTF. The CDR3 nucleotides are TGCAGCGTTGATGGGGGATCCGGGGCCAACGTCCTGACTTTC.

Turning to this clone: Distinct nucleotide sequences in the sample also encode this CDR3. The J gene is TRBJ2-2, the V gene TRBV5-1; D remains ambiguous. There are 14 residues in the CDR3. V lost 2 bases, J lost 2 bases, and 7 bases lay in between. Germline V lookup: CDR1 SGHRS, CDR2 YFSETQ. CDR3 in DNA: TGCGCCAGCAGCTTAGGCACCAACACCGGGGAGCTGTTTTTT. It translates to CASSLGTNTGELFF.

In this sample, this clone turned up once. This sequence joins TRBV11-2 and TRBJ2-6; no clear D. CDR1 is SGHAT and CDR2 is FQNNGV in the germline V gene. V was trimmed by 1 base and J by 2 bases, leaving 9 bases between them. CDR3 size: 16 residues. The CDR3 DNA sequence: TGTGCCAGCAGCTTAGCCGGTAGTACTGGGGCCAACGTCCTGACTTTC. Its protein is CASSLAGSTGANVLTF.

This CDR3 reads CASSALLAASTNEQFF. The CDR3 coding sequence is TGCGCCAGCAGCGCGTTGCTAGCGGCTTCTACAAATGAGCAGTTCTTC. V and J are TRBV5-1 and TRBJ2-1; 7 bases agree with TRBD2. The CDR3 consists of 16 residues. Per the germline V gene, CDR1 is SGHRS and CDR2 is YFSETQ. Losses at the gene ends were 4 bases for V and 7 bases for J; bases not matched to a gene: 14.

The V call is TRBV29-1, the J call TRBJ2-7, with D possibly matching TRBD2 (6 bases). Germline lookup yields CDR1 SQVTM and CDR2 ANQGSEA. The CDR3 spans 15 residues. V was trimmed by 4 bases and J by 2 bases, leaving 18 bases between them. The CDR3 loop reads CSVGRSSDTTYEQYF. The CDR3 DNA reads TGCAGCGTTGGTCGCTCTAGCGATACTACCTACGAGCAGTACTTC.

The rearrangement joins TRBV27 to TRBJ1-5, with 7 bases aligning to TRBD1. The CDR3 covers 17 residues. V dropped 4 bases and J dropped 0; count of bases not matched to a gene: 9. The germline CDR1 and CDR2 sequences are MNHEY and SMNVEV (reference sequence). The CDR3 DNA follows: TGTGCCAGCAGTTCGTACCGACAGGGAGGTAGCAATCAGCCCCAGCATTTT. Its protein is CASSSYRQGGSNQPQHF.

V is TRBV29-1 and J is TRBJ1-2; a weak D match, TRBD1 (5 bases). The CDR3 is 14 amino acids. V was cut by 0 bases and J by 4 bases, with 12 bases left in between. Germline loops: CDR1 SQVTM, CDR2 ANQGSEA. CDR3 sequence reads: CSVEDRGEGYGYTF. As DNA, the CDR3 is TGCAGCGTTGAAGATCGGGGGGAAGGCTATGGCTACACCTTC.

This clone was detected once. The rearrangement joins TRBV7-6 to TRBJ2-1; 7 bases align to TRBD2. Trimming removed 5 bases from V and 12 bases from J; junction bases left unmatched: 7. There are 12 residues in the CDR3. Per germline, CDR1 SGHVS and CDR2 FNYEAQ. The CDR3 DNA follows: TGTGCCAGCAGCCTCGCTAGCGGCTGGCAGTTCTTC. Amino acids: CASSLASGWQFF.

V gene TRBV29-1 combines with J gene TRBJ2-3; 9 nucleotides match TRBD2. After removal of 3 bases from V and 10 bases from J, the junction contained 5 bases not matched to a gene. CDR1 and CDR2 from the germline V gene are SQVTM and ANQGSEA. This CDR3 contains 12 residues. For the CDR3, the DNA is TGCAGCGTTGATGCGGGGGGGCCCGCGCAGTATTTT. This codes for CSVDAGGPAQYF.

The chain links TRBV30 to TRBJ1-2; no clear D gene. The length of the CDR3 is 12 residues. V lost 4 bases and J 4 bases, leaving 10 bases between the germline ends. Germline V gene lookup returns CDR1 GTSNPN and CDR2 SVGIG (reference sequence). The CDR3 loop reads CAWTTGSYGYTF. The CDR3 DNA sequence: TGTGCCTGGACCACGGGGAGCTATGGCTACACCTTC.

This chain links TRBV30 with TRBJ2-7; D gene ambiguous. Trimming cost V 3 bases and J 4 bases, with 10 bases left between them. CDR3 length: 12 amino acids. The germline V gene has CDR1 GTSNPN and CDR2 SVGIG (reference sequence). The DNA of the CDR3 is TGTGCCTGGAGAGAGGCGGATTACGAGCAGTACTTC. Residues: CAWREADYEQYF. The full variable domain, rest sourced from reference TRBV30 and TRBJ2-7, is SQTIHQWPATLVQPVGSPLSLECTVEGTSNPNLYWYRQAAGRGLQLLFYSVGIGQISSEVPQNLSASRPQDRQFILSSKKLLLSDSGFYLCAWREADYEQYFGPGTRLTVT.

The rearrangement uses TRBV18 and TRBJ1-6; D remains unclear. Germline V gene data show CDR1 as KGHSH and CDR2 as LQKENI. The ends were cut back, 2 bases at V and 10 bases at J, with 9 bases in the middle. This CDR3 is built from 13 residues. CDR3 sequence (DNA): TGTGCCAGCTCACCAAGCGGGGAGTCACCCCTCCACTTT. It encodes CASSPSGESPLHF. Together with reference TRBV18 and TRBJ1-6, the CDR3 gives the full variable domain: NAGVMQNPRHLVRRRGQEARLRCSPMKGHSHVYWYRQLPEEGLKFMVYLQKENIIDESGMPKERFSAEFPKEGPSILRIQQVVRGDSAAYFCASSPSGESPLHFGNGTRLTVT.